This TCR beta chain was obtained from a study of shared clonotypes between healthy human individuals. General study results and limits: Naive subsets usually exceeded memory subsets in estimated richness.

The CDR3 covers 16 residues. Germline trimming cut 4 bases from V and 5 bases from J; bases unmatched to any gene: 10. Per the germline V gene, CDR1 is SGHNT and CDR2 is YYREEE (reference sequence). This clone was counted a single time. No antigen is known for it. Positively selected for CCR7, the CD45RO-negative cells used as naive CD8 cells excluded terminally differentiated effector memory CD45RA+ cells. It was around 180 ng DNA, approximately 30,000 T cell genomes, that sorted-subset replicate PCRs used. Sequenced by immunoSEQ multiplex PCR; TCRdb stores in-frame clones only, minus some. The sample yields some 2 million clones, approximately 95% seen once.

The receptor's source is a man between 18 and 29 years old in good health. The sample consisted of naive CD8+ T cells sorted from blood. J is TRBJ2-2 and V is TRBV5-4; 8 bases match TRBD1. The CDR3 coding sequence is TGTGCCAGCAGCGAACCAGGGGGCGGTCGGACCGGGGAGCTGTTTTTT. Amino acid sequence: CASSEPGGGRTGELFF. Full variable domain (remainder filled in from reference TRBV5-4 and TRBJ2-2): ETGVTQSPTHLIKTRGQQVTLRCSSQSGHNTVSWYQQALGQGPQFIFQYYREEENGRGNFPPRFSGLQFPNYSSELNVNALELDDSALYLCASSEPGGGRTGELFFGEGSRLTVL.